One sample yielded the 31 T cell receptor beta chains listed below, sequenced in a study of cytomegalovirus exposure and HLA in healthy donors. Primers for the PCR totalled 60 Vbeta and 13 Jbeta. The method was immunoSEQ multiplex PCR; TCRdb's version includes in-frame clones alone and lacks a portion of them. Of under 200,000 clones in the sample, roughly 80% were seen once. The source material was PBMCs. Receptors were obtained from a young woman in good health and CMV-seronegative.

The chain carries TRBV4-1 and TRBJ2-5; no definite D call. Germline loops: CDR1 MGHRA, CDR2 YSYEKL. The CDR3 is made up of 15 amino acids. V was cut by 1 base and J by 2 bases, with 11 bases left in between. The CDR3 coding sequence is TGCGCCAGCAGCCAAGGTAGCACGTCACAAGAGACCCAGTACTTC. Residues: CASSQGSTSQETQYF.

This chain uses TRBV9 with TRBJ2-7; 7 nucleotides align to TRBD2. The V gene's germline CDR1 is SGDLS and CDR2 YYNGEE. The CDR3 runs 17 residues. V trimming: 3 bases; J trimming: 0 bases; junction bases outside the gene matches: 12. CDR3 sequence (DNA): TGTGCCAGCAGCGCGGGGGAGGGAGCGGGGTTCTCCTACGAGCAGTACTTC. Its translation is CASSAGEGAGFSYEQYF.

V and J are TRBV7-2 and TRBJ2-3; D possibly corresponds to TRBD2 (5 bases). Trimming pared 3 bases from V and 0 bases from J, leaving 10 bases between. Looked up from germline, CDR1 is SGHTA and CDR2 is FQGNSA. The CDR3 contains 15 residues. The CDR3 sequence: CASSLTTSSTDTQYF. CDR3 DNA sequence: TGTGCCAGCAGCTTGACTACCTCTAGCACAGATACGCAGTATTTT.

The V call is TRBV7-9, the J call TRBJ2-5; D is undetermined. The germline V gene encodes CDR1 SEHNR and CDR2 FQNEAQ (reference sequence). There are 11 residues in the CDR3. The V and J ends lost 2 bases and 6 bases respectively, with 4 bases between them. The CDR3 nucleotides are TGTGCCAGCAGCTTAAGCCAGACCCAGTACTTC. Translating it yields CASSLSQTQYF. The full variable domain, in which reference TRBV7-9 and TRBJ2-5 provide the parts outside the CDR3, is DTGVSQNPRHKITKRGQNVTFRCDPISEHNRLYWYRQTLGQGPEFLTYFQNEAQLEKSRLLSDRFSAERPKGSFSTLEIQRTEQGDSAMYLCASSLSQTQYFGPGTRLLVL.

The genes are TRBV27 and TRBJ1-2; 8 bases are shared with TRBD1. Germline lookup yields CDR1 MNHEY and CDR2 SMNVEV (reference sequence). The junction had 5 bases not matched to a gene; V was cut back by 5 bases and J by 3 bases. The CDR3 extends over 14 amino acids. CDR3 sequence (DNA): TGTGCCAGCAGTCGAGGACAGGGCCACTATGGCTACACCTTC. This gives the protein CASSRGQGHYGYTF.

The chain is built from TRBV14 and TRBJ1-2, with a tentative D call TRBD1 (6 bases). Looked up from germline, CDR1 is SGHDN and CDR2 is FVKESK. V lost 5 bases, J lost 2 bases, and 21 bases lay in between. CDR3 length equals 17 residues. DNA for the CDR3: TGTGCCAGCAGCGAAGGGGGAGGGGTAGCATCCAACTATGGCTACACCTTC. Its protein is CASSEGGGVASNYGYTF.

This chain joins TRBV19 and TRBJ2-1; D call uncertain. Trimming left V 3 bases short and J 5 bases short, with 8 bases between. CDR1 and CDR2 from the germline V gene are LNHDA and SQIVND (reference sequence). The CDR3 is 13 residues long. CDR3 in amino acids: CASSILVDNEQFF. In nucleotides, the CDR3 is TGTGCCAGTAGTATTTTGGTAGACAATGAGCAGTTCTTC.

The chain is built from TRBV28 and TRBJ1-5, with D unclear. The germline CDR1 and CDR2 sequences are MDHEN and SYDVKM. This CDR3 has 14 residues. V lost 1 base to trimming and J lost 4 bases, with 8 bases between them. CDR3 DNA sequence: TGTGCCAGCAGTTTATCGGGGAGAAATCAGCCCCAGCATTTT. Protein product: CASSLSGRNQPQHF.

A single count supports this clone. This rearrangement joins TRBV27 to TRBJ2-1, with TRBD2 identical over 9 bases. The CDR3 length is 15 residues. Germline V gives CDR1 MNHEY, CDR2 SMNVEV (reference sequence). Trimming cost V 5 bases and J 8 bases; bases outside gene matches: 10. This CDR3 is CASSILAGVADEQFF. CDR3 in DNA: TGTGCCAGCAGTATATTAGCGGGAGTTGCGGATGAGCAGTTCTTC.

V usage is TRBV11-2 and J usage is TRBJ2-3; 13 bases map to TRBD2. V shed 6 bases, J shed 5 bases, and the junction held 11 bases outside the gene matches. The germline V gene encodes CDR1 SGHAT and CDR2 FQNNGV. The CDR3 is 17 residues long. The CDR3 here is CASSVGLAGRGQDTQYF. CDR3 bases: TGTGCCAGCAGTGTGGGACTAGCGGGAAGGGGTCAAGATACGCAGTATTTT.

This chain joins TRBV30 and TRBJ2-7; TRBD2 matches 7 bases. Trimming at V came to 3 bases and at J to 1 base, leaving 12 bases not matched to a gene. Germline V lookup: CDR1 GTSNPN, CDR2 SVGIG (reference sequence). The CDR3 extends over 16 amino acids. For the CDR3, the DNA is TGTGCCTGGAGGGGAGGGGTGGCTAGCGCGTCCTACGAGCAGTACTTC. This codes for CAWRGGVASASYEQYF.

This chain joins TRBV5-6 and TRBJ1-2; the match to TRBD1 covers 11 bases. Germline V gene sequence: CDR1 SGHDT, CDR2 YYEEEE. J was trimmed by 6 bases and V by 4 bases; bases with no gene match: 5. There are 14 residues in the CDR3. CDR3 coding DNA: TGTGCCAGCAGCCCCGGGACAGGGGGGGATGGCTACACCTTC. It is translated as CASSPGTGGDGYTF.

The chain combines TRBV19 with TRBJ2-1; 7 bases line up with TRBD2. Germline-derived CDR1 and CDR2 are LNHDA and SQIVND (reference sequence). This CDR3 is built from 14 residues. V shed 4 bases and J 4 bases; nucleotides not matched to a gene: 4. CDR3 in amino acids: CASSSGRVYNEQFF. The CDR3 DNA reads as TGTGCCAGTAGTAGCGGGAGAGTGTACAATGAGCAGTTCTTC.

This clone has only one observation. The chain is built from TRBV19 and TRBJ2-2, with 11 bases lining up with TRBD2. Germline lookup yields CDR1 LNHDA and CDR2 SQIVND (reference sequence). The CDR3 is 17 amino acids. J gave up 1 base and V 7 bases, and 8 bases lay outside the gene matches. In DNA, the CDR3 is TGTGCCAGTACCCCCCTCGGGACTAGCGGGAACACCGGGGAGCTGTTTTTT. Protein product: CASTPLGTSGNTGELFF.

The chain has TRBV28 and TRBJ2-7, with 10 bases lining up with TRBD2. The CDR3 is 17 amino acids. Germline assignment: CDR1 MDHEN and CDR2 SYDVKM. Trimming removed 7 bases from V and 2 bases from J; junction bases left unmatched: 14. DNA of the CDR3: TGTGCCAGCATTCCACAGGGGCCAGCGGGGGGGGCCTACGAGCAGTACTTC. It encodes CASIPQGPAGGAYEQYF.

The chain links TRBV30 to TRBJ2-7, with TRBD2 matching 7 bases. Germline lookup yields CDR1 GTSNPN and CDR2 SVGIG (reference sequence). With 2 bases clipped from V and 3 bases from J, the junction kept 4 bases outside the gene matches. The CDR3 runs to 13 residues. The CDR3 nucleotides read TGTGCCTGGAGTCCAGGACTAGTCTACGAGCAGTACGTC. Protein product: CAWSPGLVYEQYV.

The rearrangement joins TRBV7-8 to TRBJ2-7, with 7 bases fitting TRBD2. The CDR3 has 16 amino acids. CDR1 SGHVS and CDR2 FQNEAQ come from the germline V gene. V trimming: 2 bases; J trimming: 6 bases; junction bases outside the gene matches: 13. CDR3 protein: CASSLRSSGALGEQYV. In DNA form, the CDR3 reads TGTGCCAGCAGCTTACGTTCGAGCGGGGCGCTCGGCGAGCAGTACGTC.

The chain combines TRBV7-2 with TRBJ2-5; 12 bases agree with TRBD2. This CDR3 comprises 18 residues. CDR1 is SGHTA, CDR2 FQGNSA, per germline. V lost 5 bases and J lost 2; bases outside the gene matches: 12. CDR3: CASSLTLAGGQKQETQYF. The CDR3 DNA reads as TGTGCCAGCAGCCTTACGCTAGCGGGAGGGCAGAAACAAGAGACCCAGTACTTC.

The chain employs TRBV28 and TRBJ1-6, with 12 bases matching TRBD1. J gave up 9 bases and V 5 bases, and 8 bases lay outside the gene matches. The CDR3 length is 16 residues. CDR1 and CDR2 from the germline V gene are MDHEN and SYDVKM. The CDR3 bases are TGTGCCAGCAGTACGGGGACAGGGGGCGGGATTTCACCCCTCCACTTT. Its protein product is CASSTGTGGGISPLHF. Full variable domain (rest looked up from reference TRBV28 and TRBJ1-6): DVKVTQSSRYLVKRTGEKVFLECVQDMDHENMFWYRQDPGLGLRLIYFSYDVKMKEKGDIPEGYSVSREKKERFSLILESASTNQTSMYLCASSTGTGGGISPLHFGNGTRLTVT.

The V and J genes are TRBV4-3 and TRBJ2-2, with D possibly being TRBD1 (5 bases). V was clipped by 0 bases and J by 4 bases, with 18 bases between them. The CDR3 extends over 18 amino acids. Germline V gene lookup returns CDR1 LGHNA and CDR2 YSLEER. The CDR3 sequence: CASSQDTDKGTGTGELFF. CDR3 sequence (DNA): TGCGCCAGCAGCCAAGACACGGACAAGGGAACCGGCACCGGGGAGCTGTTTTTT.

V is TRBV30 and J is TRBJ2-1; TRBD1 aligns across 9 bases. The V segment lost 3 bases and the J segment 5 bases; nucleotides outside the gene matches: 2. The CDR3 has 13 residues. The V gene's germline CDR1 is GTSNPN and CDR2 SVGIG (reference sequence). CDR3 nucleotide sequence: TGTGCCTGGAGACAGGGGGCCCACAATGAGCAGTTCTTC. This codes for CAWRQGAHNEQFF.

The rearrangement joins TRBV11-2 to TRBJ1-1, with 9 positions matching TRBD1. Germline CDR1 reads SGHAT; CDR2 reads FQNNGV. With V trimmed by 8 bases and J by 4 bases, 8 bases remained unmatched. The CDR3 is made up of 14 amino acids. The CDR3 protein is CASRGQGLGTEAFF. DNA of the CDR3: TGTGCCAGCCGTGGACAGGGGCTCGGCACTGAAGCTTTCTTT.

This chain joins TRBV30 and TRBJ2-1, with a possible D match to TRBD1 (6 bases). This CDR3 contains 12 residues. Germline CDR1 and CDR2: GTSNPN and SVGIG (reference sequence). Trimming cost V 3 bases and J 12 bases, with 15 bases left between them. CDR3 nucleotide sequence: TGTGCCTGGAGCAGGGGAGTGACCCCGCAGTTCTTC. This codes for CAWSRGVTPQFF.

This clone appeared a single time. The chain links TRBV14 to TRBJ2-3; 7 bases agree with TRBD2. J lost 6 bases, V lost 1 base, and 13 bases had no gene match. The CDR3 totals 17 residues. Germline CDR1 SGHDN, CDR2 FVKESK. CDR3 protein: CASSQGGLRAVMDTQYF. The CDR3 nucleotides read TGTGCCAGCAGCCAAGGGGGACTAAGGGCGGTGATGGATACGCAGTATTTT.

The gene calls are TRBV28 and TRBJ2-1, with 10 bases identical to TRBD2. The CDR3 spans 15 residues. The V segment lost 3 bases and the J segment 8 bases; nucleotides outside the gene matches: 7. The germline gives CDR1 MDHEN, CDR2 SYDVKM. Here the CDR3 DNA reads TGTGCCAGCAGTTTCAGCGGGAGGGCCAGGGATGAGCAGTTCTTC. Translated: CASSFSGRARDEQFF.

This clone was counted once. This rearrangement joins TRBV19 to TRBJ2-7; 8 nucleotides agree with TRBD1. Trimming removed 6 bases from V and 6 bases from J; junction bases left unmatched: 7. This CDR3 has 13 amino acids. Germline V gene data show CDR1 as LNHDA and CDR2 as SQIVND (reference sequence). CDR3 amino acids: CASRRDRSGEQYF. The CDR3 DNA reads as TGTGCCAGTAGGCGGGACAGGTCGGGCGAGCAGTACTTC. Full variable domain (missing parts from reference TRBV19 and TRBJ2-7): DGGITQSPKYLFRKEGQNVTLSCEQNLNHDAMYWYRQDPGQGLRLIYYSQIVNDFQKGDIAEGYSVSREKKESFPLTVTSAQKNPTAFYLCASRRDRSGEQYFGPGTRLTVT.

This clone was counted a few times. The chain has TRBV7-9 and TRBJ2-2; maybe TRBD2 (6 bases). The CDR3 loop spans 17 amino acids. CDR1 and CDR2 from the germline V gene are SEHNR and FQNEAQ (reference sequence). V lost 5 bases and J 1 base, leaving 17 bases between the germline ends. The CDR3 sequence is CASSPGRGSWNTGELFF. CDR3 bases: TGTGCCAGCAGCCCCGGACGGGGGAGTTGGAACACCGGGGAGCTGTTTTTT.

V and J are TRBV4-1 and TRBJ2-7, with 8 bases fitting TRBD2. With V trimmed by 4 bases and J by 0 bases, 11 bases remained unmatched. Germline CDR1 is MGHRA and CDR2 is YSYEKL. This CDR3 region has 17 residues. This CDR3 is CASSLLTSGISSYEQYF. DNA of the CDR3: TGCGCCAGCAGCCTCCTCACTAGCGGTATAAGCTCCTACGAGCAGTACTTC.

The gene calls are TRBV19 and TRBJ1-2; TRBD1 is a possible D gene (6 bases). Germline V gives CDR1 LNHDA, CDR2 SQIVND (reference sequence). The CDR3 loop spans 15 amino acids. Trimming pared 5 bases from V and 5 bases from J, leaving 18 bases between. The chain's CDR3 is CASSPLRGAFYGYTF. The CDR3 region has the DNA TGTGCCAGTAGTCCTCTCCGGGGGGCGTTTTATGGCTACACCTTC.

The rearrangement uses TRBV5-4 and TRBJ1-4, with D perhaps matching TRBD1 (5 bases). This CDR3 has 18 amino acids. Germline V lookup: CDR1 SGHNT, CDR2 YYREEE (reference sequence). Trimming took off 0 bases at V and 5 bases at J, with 20 bases between the two ends. The CDR3 bases are TGTGCCAGCAGCTTGGTGGGCACAGCCCTTGGGGGGAATGAAAAACTGTTTTTT. This encodes CASSLVGTALGGNEKLFF.

The CDR3 region is CASSTYPQAWDTEAFF. CDR3 DNA sequence: TGTGCCAGCAGTACTTACCCACAGGCTTGGGACACTGAAGCTTTCTTT. The chain uses TRBV28 and TRBJ1-1; perhaps TRBD1 as D (5 bases). V was trimmed by 5 bases and J by 3 bases, leaving 19 bases between them. CDR1 is MDHEN, CDR2 SYDVKM, per germline. The CDR3 covers 16 residues.